Below, 10 T cell receptor beta chains from the same sample are listed, as sequenced in a study of OX40 agonist ivuxolimab in advanced cancers. TCRdb's copy holds only in-frame clones and misses some; the assay was immunoSEQ multiplex PCR. The data contain approximately 9,300 clones, about 60% of them singletons. The input for sequencing was CD4+ or CD8+ T cells sorted from blood, taken in a trial of the OX40 agonist ivuxolimab. These receptors were collected from an adult with an advanced solid tumor such as melanoma, head and neck, liver or kidney cancer.

The chain recombines TRBV15 with TRBJ1-2; no reliable D call. The CDR3 runs to 13 residues. Looked up from germline, CDR1 is LNHNV and CDR2 is YYDKDF (reference sequence). Trimming cost V 0 bases and J 8 bases, with 10 bases left between them. CDR3: CATSREDGGGYTF. CDR3 coding DNA: TGTGCCACCAGCAGAGAAGACGGCGGAGGCTACACCTTC.

The sample holds a few counts of this clone. J is TRBJ1-1 and V is TRBV28; the match to TRBD1 covers 8 bases. This CDR3 is 16 amino acids long. Trimming cost V 3 bases and J 0 bases; bases outside gene matches: 6. Germline V gene sequence: CDR1 MDHEN, CDR2 SYDVKM. CDR3: CASSFRTGGMNTEAFF. DNA for the CDR3: TGTGCCAGCAGTTTTAGAACAGGGGGAATGAACACTGAAGCTTTCTTT.

The V gene is TRBV13, the J gene TRBJ1-1; weak D call: TRBD1 (6 bases). The ends were cut back, 5 bases at V and 3 bases at J, with 16 bases in the middle. CDR3 length equals 15 residues. The germline V gene has CDR1 PRHDT and CDR2 FYEKMQ (reference sequence). CDR3: CASSSSGTLDTEAFF. DNA of the CDR3: TGTGCCAGCAGCAGTTCCGGGACACTGGACACTGAAGCTTTCTTT.

This clone was counted a single time. The chain carries TRBV7-9 and TRBJ1-5; no definite D call. The V and J ends lost 5 bases and 7 bases respectively, with 9 bases between them. CDR1 and CDR2 (germline): SEHNR, FQNEAQ (reference sequence). CDR3 length: 12 residues. This CDR3 reads CASSDVQQPQHF. CDR3 bases: TGTGCCAGCAGCGACGTACAACAGCCCCAGCATTTT.

This clone is a singleton in its sample. V gene TRBV19 combines with J gene TRBJ2-7; D unresolved. Trimming removed 3 bases from V and 2 bases from J, with 8 bases in between. The CDR3 contains 13 residues. Germline V gives CDR1 LNHDA, CDR2 SQIVND (reference sequence). CDR3 amino acids: CASSISLTYEQYF. CDR3 nucleotides: TGTGCCAGTAGTATTTCCCTGACCTACGAGCAGTACTTC.

This clone was recorded only once. The gene calls are TRBV5-1 and TRBJ1-6, with TRBD1 matching over 7 bases. Per germline, CDR1 SGHRS and CDR2 YFSETQ. V shed 0 bases, J shed 5 bases, and the junction held 8 bases outside the gene matches. The CDR3 is 17 residues long. The CDR3 DNA reads as TGCGCCAGCAGCTTGGGACAGGGACGGTGGAATAATTCACCCCTCCACTTT. As protein: CASSLGQGRWNNSPLHF.

For the CDR3, the DNA is TGTGCCAGCAGCGTACCGACTAGCGGGAAGGGCGGCTCCTACAATGAGCAGTTCTTC. Its translation is CASSVPTSGKGGSYNEQFF. The gene calls are TRBV9 and TRBJ2-1; 11 bases agree with TRBD2. Trimming removed 1 base from V and 0 bases from J; junction bases left unmatched: 9. Germline V gene lookup returns CDR1 SGDLS and CDR2 YYNGEE. CDR3 length: 19 residues.

By share, this clone counts as medium-sized. The chain links TRBV4-1 to TRBJ1-3, with D hard to call. With 0 bases removed from V and 5 bases from J, the gap between germline ends came to 2 bases. Germline CDR1 MGHRA, CDR2 YSYEKL. CDR3 length: 12 amino acids. The CDR3 coding sequence is TGCGCCAGCAGCCAAGAAAGAAACACCATATATTTT. This encodes CASSQERNTIYF.

This chain links TRBV10-1 with TRBJ2-7, with TRBD2 identical over 7 bases. CDR1 is WNHNN and CDR2 is SYGVQD in the germline V gene (reference sequence). Germline trimming cut 2 bases from V and 2 bases from J; bases unmatched to any gene: 6. This CDR3 is 15 amino acids long. The CDR3 DNA sequence: TGCGCCAGCAGTGAGGGGGGGGGAGGTACCTACGAGCAGTACTTC. Translated: CASSEGGGGTYEQYF.

The chain recombines TRBV4-2 with TRBJ2-7, with 8 bases identical to TRBD2. The junction had 1 base not matched to a gene; V was cut back by 3 bases and J by 0 bases. There are 14 residues in the CDR3. Per germline, CDR1 LGHNA and CDR2 YNFKEQ. CDR3 protein: CASSQSGSSYEQYF. CDR3 coding DNA: TGTGCCAGCAGCCAGAGCGGGAGCTCCTACGAGCAGTACTTC.